The present TCR beta chain was sequenced within a study of cytomegalovirus exposure and HLA in healthy donors. Study-wide results and limits: In all likelihood, a cluster of highly shared sequence variants was a sequencing artifact.

In germline, CDR1 is LNHDA, CDR2 SQIVND (reference sequence). Trimming cost V 3 bases and J 6 bases, with 17 bases left between them. The CDR3 runs to 15 residues. Turning to this clone: The antigen remains unidentified.

The PCR ran on 60 Vbeta and 13 Jbeta primers. The assay was immunoSEQ multiplex PCR, and TCRdb's table has in-frame clones only and misses some. Of some 140,000 clones listed, around 83% were seen once; the top ten hold 1% to 1.5%. The V call is TRBV19, the J call TRBJ2-5; possible D gene TRBD2, 6 bases. The sequence came from a male donor in good health and CMV-seropositive. Sequenced material: PBMCs. CDR3 coding DNA: TGTGCCAGTAGTATTGATGGGGGAGGAGGAAAGACCCAGTACTTC. Translated: CASSIDGGGGKTQYF. Based on the CDR3 plus reference TRBV19 and TRBJ2-5, the full variable domain is DGGITQSPKYLFRKEGQNVTLSCEQNLNHDAMYWYRQDPGQGLRLIYYSQIVNDFQKGDIAEGYSVSREKKESFPLTVTSAQKNPTAFYLCASSIDGGGGKTQYFGPGTRLLVL.